The 28 T cell receptor beta chains below come from one sample, sequenced in a study of breast tumors, draining lymph nodes, adjacent tissues. The lymph nodes were axillary draining lymph nodes from breast cancer patients. Using its own MiXCR run on the multiplex PCR reads, TCRdb lists one record per CDR3 protein. The sample gives under 150,000 distinct CDR3 sequences, 21% of which show up once; about 2.2% is in the top ten. Input material: axillary lymph node tissue. The receptors derive from a female donor with breast cancer. Some clones in this sample may be carry-over from other donors' samples.

This clonotype was counted many times. The gene calls are TRBV20-1 and TRBJ2-1; 7 nucleotides agree with TRBD2. CDR3 length: 16 residues. Germline CDR1 DFQATT, CDR2 SNEGSKA (reference sequence). V lost 5 bases, J lost 7 bases, and 17 bases stayed unmatched. This chain's CDR3 is CSAPPAGGGKGNEQFF. The CDR3, as DNA: TGCAGTGCTCCGCCTGCTGGGGGAGGGAAGGGAAATGAGCAGTTCTTC.

This clonotype was detected only a few times. The CDR3 is CASSPDLINSGNTIYF. The CDR3 DNA sequence: TGTGCCAGCTCACCAGACCTAATCAACTCTGGAAACACCATATATTTT. The chain joins TRBV18 to TRBJ1-3; no reliable D call. This CDR3 spans 16 amino acids. Per germline, CDR1 KGHSH and CDR2 LQKENI. The V end was cut by 2 bases, the J end by 0 bases, with 11 bases between.

This clonotype was found many times. This chain connects TRBV5-5 to TRBJ2-1, with D possibly matching TRBD2 (5 bases). Germline V lookup: CDR1 SGHKS, CDR2 YYEKEE (reference sequence). This CDR3 is built from 13 residues. V shed 5 bases and J shed 6 bases, with 12 bases lying between them. Here the CDR3 reads CASSYTSLNEQFF. As DNA, the CDR3 is TGTGCCAGCAGTTATACTAGTCTCAATGAGCAGTTCTTC.

This clonotype was detected only once. This sequence may be a read error, since a much larger clone differs from it by one base. The DNA of the CDR3 is TGTGCCAGTAGTAGGGGACTAGCGGGACCAGTTTTCGAGCAGTACTTC. As protein: CASSRGLAGPVFEQYF. This sequence joins TRBV19 and TRBJ2-7, with 13 bases lining up with TRBD2. The CDR3 contains 16 residues. V gave up 4 bases and J gave up 6 bases; unmatched junction bases: 9. Germline CDR1 LNHDA, CDR2 SQIVND (reference sequence).

With regard to this clonotype: A much larger clone sits a single nucleotide away, making a read error possible. The chain links TRBV2 to TRBJ2-7; D may correspond to TRBD1 or TRBD2 (5 bases each). CDR1 and CDR2 (germline): SNHLY, FYNNEI. This CDR3 comprises 13 residues. V was trimmed by 7 bases and J by 4 bases, leaving 14 bases between them. The CDR3 DNA follows: TGTGCCAGCACGGGGCGGCAGGTGTACGAGCAGTACTTC. Its protein is CASTGRQVYEQYF. The full variable domain, in which reference TRBV2 and TRBJ2-7 provide the parts outside the CDR3, is EPEVTQTPSHQVTQMGQEVILRCVPISNHLYFYWYRQILGQKVEFLVSFYNNEISEKSEIFDDQFSVERPDGSNFTLKIRSTKLEDSAMYFCASTGRQVYEQYFGPGTRLTVT.

This clonotype has just a few counts. A clone one base away is much larger, so this may be a read error. The V and J genes are TRBV10-3 and TRBJ2-2, with a weak D call TRBD1 (5 bases). CDR3 length equals 16 residues. Trimming left V 10 bases short and J 3 bases short, with 21 bases between. Germline CDR1 is ENHRY and CDR2 is SYGVKD. The CDR3 DNA reads TGTGCCAACAGCATCCTACTCCTACAGGACACCGGGGAGCTGTTTTTT. It yields the protein CANSILLLQDTGELFF.

This clonotype has a count of ten or more. The J gene is TRBJ2-7, the V gene TRBV5-1, with 7 bases lining up with TRBD1. There are 13 residues in the CDR3. J lost 2 bases, V lost 2 bases, and 1 base had no gene match. Germline V gene data show CDR1 as SGHRS and CDR2 as YFSETQ. In DNA form, the CDR3 reads TGCGCCAGCAGCTTCGGGACAGCCTACGAGCAGTACTTC. Its translation is CASSFGTAYEQYF.

About this clonotype itself: A much larger clonotype is one base distant, so this may be a read error. V gene TRBV3-1 combines with J gene TRBJ2-3; D unclear. CDR1 is LGHDT and CDR2 is YNNKEL in the germline V gene (reference sequence). The CDR3 is 15 amino acids. The CDR3 is CASSYRLRHTDTRYF. In nucleotides, the CDR3 is TGTGCCAGCAGCTATCGGTTGAGACACACAGATACGCGGTATTTT.

Many counts were recorded for this clonotype. The V gene is TRBV5-1, the J gene TRBJ1-2; TRBD1 is a possible D gene (5 bases). There are 15 residues in the CDR3. Germline CDR1 and CDR2: SGHRS and YFSETQ. Between the trimmed V and J ends, which lost 4 bases and 3 bases, there was a span of 16 bases. The CDR3 DNA reads TGCGCCAGCAGCCCCGGGACGGAGAGCTACTATGGCTACACCTTC. It yields the protein CASSPGTESYYGYTF.

This clonotype has a count of ten or more. This chain links TRBV6-2 or TRBV6-3 with TRBJ2-1; 9 bases are shared with TRBD2. Germline V gene data show CDR1 as MNHEY and CDR2 as SVGEGT. The CDR3 covers 16 residues. V dropped 0 bases and J dropped 4; count of bases not matched to a gene: 4. The CDR3 coding sequence is TGTGCCAGCAGTTACTCTCAAGCGGGGGGATACAATGAGCAGTTCTTC. This encodes CASSYSQAGGYNEQFF.

This clonotype was detected many times. The chain recombines TRBV12-3 or TRBV12-4 with TRBJ1-5; D is ambiguous. The CDR3 extends over 14 amino acids. V was cut by 1 base and J by 7 bases, with 11 bases left in between. The CDR3: CASSLDRTDQPQHF. The DNA of the CDR3 is TGTGCCAGCAGTTTAGACCGTACGGACCAGCCCCAGCATTTT.

A remark on this clonotype: The junction departs from germline at one end; a sequencing error may be responsible. This sequence joins TRBV11-2 and TRBJ2-7, with unresolved D. Germline V gene sequence: CDR1 SGHAT, CDR2 FQNNGV. There are 11 residues in the CDR3. For the CDR3, the DNA is TGTGCCGGCAGCTTAGTCGGCGAGCAGTACTTC. It specifies CAGSLVGEQYF.

With regard to this clonotype: A much larger clone differs by one base, so this may be a read error. The chain is built from TRBV27 and TRBJ2-7, with TRBD2 matching over 9 bases. In germline, CDR1 is MNHEY, CDR2 SMNVEV (reference sequence). The CDR3 is made up of 15 amino acids. CDR3 region: CGALRGGPRVYEQYF. The CDR3 DNA is TGTGGAGCCCTGCGGGGGGGCCCAAGGGTGTACGAGCAGTACTTC.

This clonotype was detected many times. The V call is TRBV6-6, the J call TRBJ1-2, with 7 bases aligning to TRBD1. The CDR3 is made up of 14 amino acids. Losses at the gene ends were 5 bases for V and 3 bases for J; bases not matched to a gene: 6. CDR1 is MNHNY and CDR2 is SVGAGI in the germline V gene (reference sequence). CDR3 DNA sequence: TGTGCCAGCAGTCTCCCCGACAGGGACTATGGCTACACCTTC. This codes for CASSLPDRDYGYTF.

This clonotype was observed many times. The chain carries TRBV7-8 and TRBJ1-6, with a weak D call TRBD1 (6 bases). CDR3 length: 15 residues. Trimming cost V 5 bases and J 7 bases, with 15 bases left between them. Germline V lookup: CDR1 SGHVS, CDR2 FQNEAQ. The CDR3 loop reads CASSHSRDTNSPLHF. CDR3 DNA sequence: TGTGCCAGCAGCCATTCCCGGGACACCAATTCACCCCTCCACTTT.

Turning to this clonotype: A much larger clone differs from this one at a single base, so this may be a read error. The CDR3 ends on some other residue instead of the conserved phenylalanine or tryptophan, so this is likely a read error. The V and J genes are TRBV9 and TRBJ1-2, with 7 positions matching TRBD1. Trimming removed 3 bases from V and 2 bases from J; junction bases left unmatched: 4. The CDR3 has 14 residues. In germline, CDR1 is SGDLS, CDR2 YYNGEE. Here the CDR3 reads CASSGGTVNYGYTS. In DNA form, the CDR3 reads TGTGCCAGCAGCGGAGGGACAGTCAACTATGGCTACACCTCC.

A word on this clonotype: Given a much more abundant clone one base away, this may be a read error. The chain joins TRBV6-4 to TRBJ2-6; D remains unclear. Trimming pared 4 bases from V and 0 bases from J, leaving 4 bases between. Germline V CDR1 and CDR2: MRHNA, SNTAGT. The CDR3 spans 14 residues. The CDR3 protein is CASSGSSGANVLTF. The CDR3 bases are TGTGCCAGCAGTGGCAGCTCTGGGGCCAACGTCCTGACTTTC.

Points on this clonotype: Sequence at one end of the junction differs from germline and may be a read error. V gene TRBV5-1 combines with J gene TRBJ2-1; D gene ambiguous. CDR3 length: 13 residues. Germline-derived CDR1 and CDR2 are SGHRS and YFSETQ. CDR3 loop: CASSLDGYNELFF. In DNA, the CDR3 is TGCGCCAGCAGCTTGGACGGCTACAATGAGCTGTTCTTC.

At least ten counts were recorded for this clonotype. V and J are TRBV9 and TRBJ2-2; D is ambiguous. The CDR3 has 14 amino acids. Trimming took 0 bases from V and 2 from J, leaving 5 bases between them. Germline loops: CDR1 SGDLS, CDR2 YYNGEE. The CDR3 sequence: CASSVELNTGELFF. The CDR3 nucleotides read TGTGCCAGCAGCGTAGAACTAAACACCGGGGAGCTGTTTTTT.

This clonotype has ten or more counts. V and J are TRBV20-1 and TRBJ2-3; no clear D. Germline assignment: CDR1 DFQATT and CDR2 SNEGSKA (reference sequence). The CDR3 covers 13 residues. The CDR3 loop reads CIISPSSTDTQYF. The CDR3 region has the DNA TGCATTATCTCCCCCAGTAGCACAGATACGCAGTATTTT.

This clonotype was seen repeatedly, ten times or more. This chain uses TRBV2 with TRBJ2-2, with unresolved D. Germline V gene lookup returns CDR1 SNHLY and CDR2 FYNNEI. The CDR3 spans 16 residues. V shed 3 bases and J shed 1 base, with 12 bases lying between them. The CDR3 loop reads CASSDGALGNTGELFF. The CDR3, as DNA: TGTGCCAGCAGTGACGGAGCGTTGGGGAACACCGGGGAGCTGTTTTTT.

This clonotype was detected a few times. The chain joins TRBV3-1 to TRBJ2-1; TRBD2 agrees at 10 bases. The CDR3 contains 15 residues. The V gene's germline CDR1 is LGHDT and CDR2 YNNKEL (reference sequence). V shed 0 bases, J shed 9 bases, and the junction held 5 bases outside the gene matches. The CDR3 reads CASSQDPSGSFEQFF. CDR3 bases: TGTGCCAGCAGCCAAGACCCTAGCGGGAGTTTTGAGCAGTTCTTC.

In its sample, this clonotype was seen many times. The chain joins TRBV2 to TRBJ2-4, with 9 nucleotides matching TRBD1. There are 14 residues in the CDR3. V lost 7 bases to trimming and J lost 1 base; unmatched junction nucleotides: 2. Germline CDR1 SNHLY, CDR2 FYNNEI. The CDR3 coding sequence is TGTGCCAGCAAAGGGACAGGGGCCAAAAACATTCAGTACTTC. This encodes CASKGTGAKNIQYF. Full variable domain (outside the CDR3, taken from reference TRBV2 and TRBJ2-4): EPEVTQTPSHQVTQMGQEVILRCVPISNHLYFYWYRQILGQKVEFLVSFYNNEISEKSEIFDDQFSVERPDGSNFTLKIRSTKLEDSAMYFCASKGTGAKNIQYFGAGTRLSVL.

This clonotype was observed many times. The genes are TRBV27 and TRBJ2-1; TRBD2 is a possible D gene (6 bases). Germline CDR1 MNHEY, CDR2 SMNVEV (reference sequence). V was pared by 5 bases and J by 8 bases, with 25 bases between. This CDR3 has 17 amino acids. CDR3 protein: CASSPITPTSFVDEQFF. The CDR3 coding sequence is TGTGCCAGCAGTCCTATCACCCCGACTAGTTTTGTCGATGAGCAGTTCTTC.

This clonotype was recorded at least ten times. The chain links TRBV20-1 to TRBJ1-2; D is unclear. The ends were cut back, 3 bases at V and 13 bases at J, with 15 bases in the middle. The CDR3 is made up of 11 amino acids. The germline gives CDR1 DFQATT, CDR2 SNEGSKA (reference sequence). CDR3 loop: CSARVGGPPTF. In nucleotides, the CDR3 is TGCAGTGCTAGGGTGGGAGGGCCGCCCACCTTC.

This clonotype was detected many times. The V call is TRBV12-3 or TRBV12-4, the J call TRBJ2-7, with a possible D match to TRBD1 (5 bases). V lost 5 bases and J 0 bases, leaving 8 bases between the germline ends. There are 13 residues in the CDR3. As DNA, the CDR3 is TGTGCCAGCAGTAGGGGCAGCTCCTACGAGCAGTACTTC. Amino acids: CASSRGSSYEQYF.

The V and J genes are TRBV30 and TRBJ2-7, with D possibly matching TRBD1 (5 bases). With 4 bases removed from V and 2 bases from J, the gap between germline ends came to 9 bases. The CDR3 extends over 12 amino acids. From germline, CDR1 is GTSNPN and CDR2 SVGIG (reference sequence). The CDR3 is CAWTQDTYEQYF. CDR3 bases: TGTGCCTGGACCCAGGACACCTACGAGCAGTACTTC.

This clonotype has at least ten counts. V gene TRBV5-1 combines with J gene TRBJ2-1, with 16 bases identical to TRBD2. Germline V gene data show CDR1 as SGHRS and CDR2 as YFSETQ. The CDR3 runs to 18 residues. V was pared by 4 bases and J by 9 bases, with 13 bases of the junction left unmatched. CDR3 coding DNA: TGCGCCAGCAGCCCGGGGACTAGCGGGAGGGCCTTACCTTTTGAGCAGTTCTTC. Amino acids: CASSPGTSGRALPFEQFF. The whole variable domain, filled in from reference TRBV5-1 and TRBJ2-1, reads KAGVTQTPRYLIKTRGQQVTLSCSPISGHRSVSWYQQTPGQGLQFLFEYFSETQRNKGNFPGRFSGRQFSNSRSEMNVSTLELGDSALYLCASSPGTSGRALPFEQFFGPGTRLTVL.